A selection of T cell receptor beta chains follows, all from one sample in a study of shared clonotypes between healthy human individuals. This table comes from immunoSEQ multiplex PCR, and its TCRdb copy is limited to in-frame clones, with some not included. Among about 2.2 million clones listed, about 93% were seen once. What was sequenced was naive CD8+ T cells from PBMCs. These receptors were collected from a man younger than 35 in good health. Some clones in this sample may be carry-over from other donors' samples. CDR3s include the opening cysteine and the closing phenylalanine or tryptophan. The D gene is left open where the match is weak. Not every row has a clone size; where given, it reads once, few, many or a size class.

CDR3 DNA	CDR3 protein	clone size	D gene	V gene	J gene
TGTGCCACCAGGGGACAGTACAATGAAAAACTGTTTTTT	CATRGQYNEKLFF	.	TRBD1	TRBV6-1	TRBJ1-4
TGTGCCATCCAGCTGGGCACCGGGGAGCTGTTTTTT	CAIQLGTGELFF	.	.	TRBV10-3	TRBJ2-2
TGTGCCAGCCACGGCGAACGCCAGGGTGACTATGGCTACACCTTC	CASHGERQGDYGYTF	.	.	TRBV2	TRBJ1-2
TGTGCCAGTACAGCGCGTGGTTATAGCAATCAGCCCCAGCATTTT	CASTARGYSNQPQHF	.	.	TRBV19	TRBJ1-5
TGTGCCAGCAGCCCTACAAGCGGGAGAGGATACAATGAGCAGTTCTTC	CASSPTSGRGYNEQFF	.	TRBD2	TRBV27	TRBJ2-1
TGTGCCAGCAGCTTAGCAGGGACCACAGAAGATGGCTACACCTTC	CASSLAGTTEDGYTF	few	.	TRBV7-9	TRBJ1-2
TGTGCCAGCAGCCTTGGACAAAGTACTTATGGGCAGTACTTC	CASSLGQSTYGQYF	.	.	TRBV5-5	TRBJ2-7
TGTGCCAGCAGTGTAATTTCCGGGGAACGACAGCCCCAGCATTTT	CASSVISGERQPQHF	once	.	TRBV6-1	TRBJ1-5
TGTGCCAGCAGCCACAGAGAGGGGCTATTTGAAGCTTTCTTT	CASSHREGLFEAFF	.	.	TRBV14	TRBJ1-1
TGTGCCAGCAGTACAGCAAGGGGGACCGGCCTACAAAATTTCCATGAGCAGTTCTTC	CASSTARGTGLQNFHEQFF	.	.	TRBV28	TRBJ2-1
TGTGCCAGCAGCCCGGACTACGAGCAGTACTTC	CASSPDYEQYF	few	.	TRBV7-8	TRBJ2-7
TGTGCCAGCAGGCCCGGTGGGCGGGAAGGGGTTCGTGAGCAGTTCTTC	CASRPGGREGVREQFF	.	.	TRBV27	TRBJ2-1
TGTGCCAGCAGTGAATGGAATAGCGGGAGGGCGTCCTACAATGAGCAGTTCTTC	CASSEWNSGRASYNEQFF	once	TRBD2	TRBV2	TRBJ2-1
TGTGCCACCAGCAGCGGGACAGGGAACAATCAGCCCCAGCATTTT	CATSSGTGNNQPQHF	.	TRBD1	TRBV15	TRBJ1-5
TGTGCCAGCAGCCTCAGGGGCAGCCTTCACAATCAGCCCCAGCATTTT	CASSLRGSLHNQPQHF	.	.	TRBV7-2	TRBJ1-5
TGTGCCAGCAGCGCCAGACAGGGTGAGAACACCGGGGAGCTGTTTTTT	CASSARQGENTGELFF	.	TRBD1	TRBV7-9	TRBJ2-2
TGTGCCAGCAGCCAAGATCTACGGACTAGAAATTACGAGCAGTACTTC	CASSQDLRTRNYEQYF	.	TRBD2	TRBV14	TRBJ2-7
TGTGCTAGTGGTTTGGGGTTTGAAGCTTTCTTT	CASGLGFEAFF	.	.	TRBV12-5	TRBJ1-1
TGCGCCAGCAGCCCTTCATTGACCGGGGAGCTGTTTTTT	CASSPSLTGELFF	.	.	TRBV4-3	TRBJ2-2
TGTGCCAGCAGCTTAAGCGGAGGGAGACCTAGCACAGATACGCAGTATTTT	CASSLSGGRPSTDTQYF	.	.	TRBV13	TRBJ2-3
TGTGCCAGCAGCTCCCATGGGGCGGGAGGATCCTCCTACGAGCAGTACTTC	CASSSHGAGGSSYEQYF	once	TRBD2	TRBV13	TRBJ2-7
TGCACCAGCAGCCATCCGGGGGCGGAAGAGACCCAGTACTTC	CTSSHPGAEETQYF	.	.	TRBV1	TRBJ2-5
TGTGCCAGCAGCGAGGGACTAGCGTATTGGAATGAGCAGTTCTTC	CASSEGLAYWNEQFF	.	TRBD2	TRBV7-3	TRBJ2-1
TGCGCCAGCATGGAGGGGGCTGGCTACACCTTC	CASMEGAGYTF	.	TRBD1	TRBV10-2	TRBJ1-2
TGTGCCAGCAGTTCCCCCCGGGACATTCAAGCTGAAGCTTTCTTT	CASSSPRDIQAEAFF	.	.	TRBV28	TRBJ1-1
TGCAGCGCCCTTGGGTTCTTTGAGCAGTTCTTC	CSALGFFEQFF	.	.	TRBV29-1	TRBJ2-1
TGCAGTGCTAGGCGTCAGGGAGAGCAGTTCTTC	CSARRQGEQFF	.	.	TRBV20-1	TRBJ2-1
TGTGCCAGCAGTTTGGGAGACGAGCAGTACTTC	CASSLGDEQYF	.	.	TRBV6-6	TRBJ2-7
TGCGCCGTACGGAGGGGGTGCACCTTTACGCAGTATTTT	CAVRRGCTFTQYF	.	.	TRBV23-1	TRBJ2-3
TGTGCCAGCAGTTTACTAATCTCCTACAATGAGCAGTTCTTC	CASSLLISYNEQFF	once	.	TRBV27	TRBJ2-1
TGTGCCAGCAGCCAGACAGGGCATCGAGAGCAGTTCTTC	CASSQTGHREQFF	.	TRBD1	TRBV14	TRBJ2-1
TGTGCCAGCGGCCAAGGGACGTCTGCCAATGAGCAGTTCTTC	CASGQGTSANEQFF	.	.	TRBV7-9	TRBJ2-1
TGTGCCAGCAGCCAAGATCGGGAGGGAAGGGGTGAAAAACTGTTTTTT	CASSQDREGRGEKLFF	.	.	TRBV4-2	TRBJ1-4
TGTGCCAGCAGCATTTGGCCTGAAGAGACCCAGTACTTC	CASSIWPEETQYF	.	.	TRBV9	TRBJ2-5
TGTGCCAGTAAAAGTACAGGACATCCGAACACTGAAGCTTTCTTT	CASKSTGHPNTEAFF	.	.	TRBV19	TRBJ1-1
TGCGCCAGCAGCTTAAATACCGGGGAGCTGTTTTTT	CASSLNTGELFF	.	.	TRBV5-1	TRBJ2-2
TGCAGCGTTGAAGATCGGAACGGCTACGAGCAGTACTTC	CSVEDRNGYEQYF	once	.	TRBV29-1	TRBJ2-7
TGTGCCAGCAGTTTATTCCAGGATTCCTATGGCTACACCTTC	CASSLFQDSYGYTF	.	.	TRBV27	TRBJ1-2
TGTGCCAGCTTTTCGGAAAGCCCTAGCGGGGGGAGAAATGCAGATACGCAGTATTTT	CASFSESPSGGRNADTQYF	.	TRBD2	TRBV6-4	TRBJ2-3
TGTGCCAGCAGGAACGGACGGTTATGGCAGTACGAGCAGTACTTC	CASRNGRLWQYEQYF	.	.	TRBV6-1	TRBJ2-7
TGTGCCAGCAGCGACGGGCTTGGGACCAATGAGCAGTTCTTC	CASSDGLGTNEQFF	.	.	TRBV13	TRBJ2-1
TGCGCCAGCAGTCCGGGACTAGCGGGAAACAATGAGCAGTTCTTC	CASSPGLAGNNEQFF	once	TRBD2	TRBV10-1	TRBJ2-1
TGTGCCAGCAGTGGACTAGCGGGAGGGCCATTACAGTACGAGCAGTACTTC	CASSGLAGGPLQYEQYF	.	TRBD2	TRBV28	TRBJ2-7
TGTGCCAGCAGCTTACCCTCGACGCGACCCTACAATGAGCAGTTCTTC	CASSLPSTRPYNEQFF	.	.	TRBV7-8	TRBJ2-1
TGTGCCAGCAGTGAGGGACGGGAGATCCACTTT	CASSEGREIHF	.	.	TRBV6-5	TRBJ1-6
TGTGCCAGCAGCTCGGGGCTAGCGGGAGGACTGAATGAGCAGTTCTTC	CASSSGLAGGLNEQFF	.	TRBD2	TRBV7-7	TRBJ2-1
TGTGCCAGCAGTCTCTTCGTGCCCCCCAATGAAAAACTGTTTTTT	CASSLFVPPNEKLFF	.	.	TRBV28	TRBJ1-4
TGTGCCAGCACCCAGACAGATACGCAGTATTTT	CASTQTDTQYF	.	.	TRBV28	TRBJ2-3
TGTGCCAGCAGCTTACAACAGGGGTGGGTGAACACTGAAGCTTTCTTT	CASSLQQGWVNTEAFF	.	TRBD1	TRBV13	TRBJ1-1
TGTGCCAGCAGTGAGGGACTAGCGTTCAATGAGCAGTTCTTC	CASSEGLAFNEQFF	.	TRBD2	TRBV6-4	TRBJ2-1
TGCGCCAGCAGCCAAGGGCTCAGGGAAGGGGCTAATGAAAAACTGTTTTTT	CASSQGLREGANEKLFF	.	.	TRBV4-1	TRBJ1-4